This T cell receptor (beta chain) was sequenced during a study of CD8 T cells in ankylosing spondylitis. Regarding the study as a whole: Fewer than 10 highly homologous variants formed a TCR beta motif that appeared characteristic of ankylosing spondylitis blood. Disease-linked clones proved CD8+ and comparatively uncommon in peripheral blood. In ankylosing spondylitis patients, matched synovial fluid reportedly showed significant enrichment of disease-linked clones. Some motif variants were previously reported in reactive arthritis synovial fluid and blood.

On this clonotype itself: The antigen remains undetermined.

Per the germline V gene, CDR1 is DFQATT and CDR2 is SNEGSKA (reference sequence). Trimming pared 2 bases from V and 9 bases from J, leaving 11 bases between. The CDR3 totals 12 residues. Libraries of TCR beta came from quantitative 5'-RACE with molecular barcodes. TCRdb itself ran the 5' RACE reads through MiXCR, one entry per CDR3 protein. The sample holds about 540,000 distinct CDR3 sequences, more than 9.5% seen once. The chain uses TRBV20-1 and TRBJ2-1; D uncertain. The sequence was obtained from a male donor with ankylosing spondylitis. Sequencing input: blood, either unsorted or a sorted T cell fraction (not recorded which). CDR3 in amino acids: CSARPRWGEQFF. The CDR3 DNA sequence: TGCAGTGCTAGACCCCGATGGGGTGAGCAGTTCTTC.